This T cell receptor beta chain was captured by sequencing in a study of tumor-infiltrating lymphocytes in oesophageal squamous cell carcinoma. TCRdb redid the calling of the PCR reads with MiXCR, one entry per CDR3 protein. The table records about 15,000 distinct CDR3 sequences, 50% of them present only once. This CDR3 region has 15 residues. Germline CDR1 and CDR2: SGHVS and FNYEAQ. Germline trimming cut 5 bases from V and 5 bases from J; bases unmatched to any gene: 4. The specimen was esophageal tumor tissue. The receptor was derived from a male donor with esophageal squamous cell carcinoma. The V gene is TRBV7-6, the J gene TRBJ2-1; 12 bases align to TRBD1. The CDR3 nucleotides read TGTGCCAGCAGCGGGGACAGGGGGCTTGACAATGAGCAGTTCTTC. Amino acids: CASSGDRGLDNEQFF.